Reported below is one T cell receptor (beta chain). Its antigen is unknown. There are 15 residues in the CDR3. Trimming took off 1 base at V and 0 bases at J, with 10 bases between the two ends. Germline-derived CDR1 and CDR2 are SGHRS and YFSETQ. The assay was immunoSEQ multiplex PCR, and TCRdb's table has in-frame clones only and misses some. Of roughly 150,000 clones in the sample, roughly nine tenths were seen once. These data come from a study of T cell responses to AZD1222 COVID-19 vaccine. Findings and limits, study-wide: White British people made up most donors, females outnumbered males, and clonal diversity was possibly underestimated. Reportedly, close to half of spike-specific TCRs are directed against unmutated variant regions.

The chain is built from TRBV5-1 and TRBJ1-2; D is ambiguous. The TCR sequence derives from an adult who had recovered from COVID-19. Sequenced material: peripheral blood, taken after recovery from COVID-19. CDR3 DNA sequence: TGCGCCAGCAGCTTGATGCCAGCTACTAACTATGGCTACACCTTC. Translated: CASSLMPATNYGYTF.